These T cell receptor beta chains were read from a single sample in a study of identical twins. TCRdb ran MiXCR on the 5' RACE reads and lists one entry per CDR3 protein. The sample lists approximately 630,000 distinct CDR3 sequences, around 7.4% seen once, with roughly 1.5% in the top ten. In addition, the sample was reused for a study of yellow fever vaccine responses in identical twins.

Specimen: PBMCs. These TCRs come from a young woman in good health. Each CDR3 is given with its conserved first and last residue. D genes are given only for firm matches. Some rows have no size entry. The others give once, few or many, or a class for an expanded clone.

J	D	size	V	CDR3	DNA
TRBJ1-2	-	many	TRBV7-9	CASSATGVYGYTF	TGTGCCAGCAGCGCAACAGGAGTCTATGGCTACACCTTC
TRBJ2-3	-	many	TRBV5-1	CASSAKGDTQYF	TGCGCCAGCAGCGCGAAGGGGGATACGCAGTATTTT
TRBJ2-4	-	-	TRBV3-1	CASSQGLGDLAKNIQYF	TGTGCCAGCAGCCAAGGACTGGGCGATCTAGCCAAAAACATTCAGTACTTC
TRBJ1-2	-	many	TRBV10-3	CAISEGQNYGYTF	TGTGCCATCAGTGAGGGTCAGAACTATGGCTACACCTTC
TRBJ2-5	-	few	TRBV7-9	CASSLSLPKETQYF	TGTGCCAGCAGCTTATCCCTCCCCAAAGAGACCCAGTACTTC
TRBJ2-1	-	-	TRBV28	CASSFPYGGRGDEQFF	TGTGCCAGCAGTTTCCCCTATGGGGGTCGAGGGGATGAGCAGTTCTTC
TRBJ2-7	TRBD2	-	TRBV5-1	CASSYAGTSGSFGSYEQYF	TGCGCCAGCAGCTACGCCGGGACTAGCGGGAGTTTTGGGTCCTACGAGCAGTACTTC
TRBJ2-3	TRBD2	few	TRBV7-9	CASSLGIGGSTDTQYF	TGTGCCAGCAGCTTGGGTATCGGGGGGAGCACAGATACGCAGTATTTT
TRBJ1-3	-	few	TRBV10-3	CAISERTGNTIYF	TGTGCCATCAGTGAGAGGACCGGAAACACCATATATTTT
TRBJ1-6	-	few	TRBV12-3/TRBV12-4	CASTYGHYNSPLHF	TGTGCCAGCACCTATGGACATTATAATTCACCCCTCCACTTT
TRBJ1-1	-	-	TRBV2	CASSEAPGVVNTEAFF	TGTGCCAGCAGTGAAGCTCCGGGGGTTGTGAACACTGAAGCTTTCTTT
TRBJ1-4	-	few	TRBV5-6	CASSLNPVNEKLFF	TGTGCCAGCAGCTTGAATCCGGTGAATGAAAAACTGTTTTTT
TRBJ2-2	-	many	TRBV9	CASSSTSGGELFF	TGTGCCAGCAGCTCTACATCGGGGGGGGAGCTGTTTTTT
TRBJ1-6	TRBD1	-	TRBV20-1	CSARGQGAYGSPLHF	TGCAGTGCTAGAGGACAGGGGGCGTATGGTTCACCCCTCCACTTT
TRBJ2-3	-	many	TRBV9	CASSAGLQSDTQYF	TGTGCCAGCAGCGCTGGACTACAGTCAGATACGCAGTATTTT
TRBJ2-5	-	few	TRBV28	CASSLNGGADQETQYF	TGTGCCAGCAGTTTAAATGGGGGGGCAGACCAAGAGACCCAGTACTTC
TRBJ2-1	TRBD2	many	TRBV10-3	CAISDKSGLDHGEQFF	TGTGCCATCAGTGACAAATCGGGACTAGATCACGGTGAGCAGTTCTTC
TRBJ2-2	TRBD2	few	TRBV5-1	CASRDGELAGSGELFF	TGCGCCAGCAGGGATGGGGAACTAGCGGGTTCCGGGGAGCTGTTTTTT
TRBJ2-5	-	few	TRBV5-1	CASSAIRFETQYF	TGCGCCAGCAGCGCGATCAGGTTTGAGACCCAGTACTTC
TRBJ1-6	TRBD1	many	TRBV27	CASSEGQGGNSPLHF	TGTGCCAGCAGTGAAGGACAGGGAGGTAATTCACCCCTCCACTTT
TRBJ2-5	-	-	TRBV6-5	CASRTREDQYF	TGTGCCAGCCGTACGCGTGAGGACCAGTACTTC
TRBJ2-1	TRBD2	many	TRBV2	CASSEIIPTSGYHNEQFF	TGTGCCAGCAGTGAAATTATCCCGACTAGCGGTTACCACAATGAGCAGTTCTTC
TRBJ1-1	TRBD1	-	TRBV2	CASIIDRGLTEAFF	TGTGCCAGTATAATCGACAGGGGGCTAACTGAAGCTTTCTTT
TRBJ2-2	TRBD1	few	TRBV10-3	CAINYSGTETINTGELFF	TGTGCCATCAATTACTCCGGGACAGAGACCATAAACACCGGGGAGCTGTTTTTT
TRBJ2-1	-	few	TRBV6-5	CASSYSAGAGEQFF	TGTGCCAGCAGTTACTCGGCGGGGGCGGGGGAGCAGTTCTTC
TRBJ2-2	TRBD2	-	TRBV13	CASSLSGLAVTGELFF	TGTGCCAGCAGCTTATCAGGACTAGCGGTCACCGGGGAGCTGTTTTTT
TRBJ1-2	-	-	TRBV3-1	CASSHPTAANYGYTF	TGTGCCAGCAGCCACCCCACAGCTGCTAACTATGGCTACACCTTC
TRBJ1-5	TRBD1	-	TRBV5-6	CASSEQGINQPQHF	TGTGCCAGCAGCGAACAGGGGATCAATCAGCCCCAGCATTTT
TRBJ1-1	-	many	TRBV12-3/TRBV12-4	CASSLVVERTEAFF	TGTGCCAGCAGTTTAGTAGTGGAAAGGACTGAAGCTTTCTTT
TRBJ2-1	TRBD1	few	TRBV6-1	CASSPGTGGIEQFF	TGTGCCAGCAGTCCCGGGACAGGGGGCATTGAGCAGTTCTTC
TRBJ2-1	-	few	TRBV12-3/TRBV12-4	CASSFSGTGYNEQFF	TGTGCCAGCAGTTTTTCCGGGACGGGGTACAATGAGCAGTTCTTC
TRBJ2-7	TRBD1	many	TRBV6-5	CASSYSGDSSYEQYF	TGTGCCAGCAGTTACTCAGGGGACAGTTCCTACGAGCAGTACTTC